The clone carrying this T cell receptor beta chain has just one count. These data are taken from a study of glioma-infiltrating T cells after dendritic cell vaccination. The CDR3 runs to 15 residues. Between the trimmed V and J ends, which lost 7 bases and 3 bases, there was a span of 16 bases. Germline V gives CDR1 SNHLY, CDR2 FYNNEI. Time point meaning: after dendritic cell vaccination, including at tumor progression/relapse. No glioblastoma patient carried an isocitrate dehydrogenase mutation. Data came from immunoSEQ multiplex PCR; TCRdb stores just in-frame clones and leaves some out. Among approximately 92,000 clones listed, more than 70% were seen once.

The TCR sequence derives from a human donor with glioblastoma. This chain links TRBV2 with TRBJ1-5, with D possibly TRBD1 on 5 matching bases. The sequenced sample was blood, obtained after dendritic cell vaccination. CDR3 sequence reads: CASKGMTRSNQPQHF. As DNA, the CDR3 is TGTGCCAGCAAGGGGATGACCCGGTCCAATCAGCCCCAGCATTTT.